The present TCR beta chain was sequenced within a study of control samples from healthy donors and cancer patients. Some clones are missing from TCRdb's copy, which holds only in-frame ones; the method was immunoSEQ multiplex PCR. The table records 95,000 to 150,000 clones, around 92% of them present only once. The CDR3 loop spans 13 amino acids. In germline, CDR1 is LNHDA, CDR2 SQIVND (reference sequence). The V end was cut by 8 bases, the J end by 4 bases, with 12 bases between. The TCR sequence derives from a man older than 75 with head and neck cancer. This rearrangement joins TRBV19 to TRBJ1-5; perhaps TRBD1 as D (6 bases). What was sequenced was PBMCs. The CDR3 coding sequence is TGTGCCAGTTCATTAAGGGGGAATCAGCCCCAGCATTTT. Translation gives CASSLRGNQPQHF.